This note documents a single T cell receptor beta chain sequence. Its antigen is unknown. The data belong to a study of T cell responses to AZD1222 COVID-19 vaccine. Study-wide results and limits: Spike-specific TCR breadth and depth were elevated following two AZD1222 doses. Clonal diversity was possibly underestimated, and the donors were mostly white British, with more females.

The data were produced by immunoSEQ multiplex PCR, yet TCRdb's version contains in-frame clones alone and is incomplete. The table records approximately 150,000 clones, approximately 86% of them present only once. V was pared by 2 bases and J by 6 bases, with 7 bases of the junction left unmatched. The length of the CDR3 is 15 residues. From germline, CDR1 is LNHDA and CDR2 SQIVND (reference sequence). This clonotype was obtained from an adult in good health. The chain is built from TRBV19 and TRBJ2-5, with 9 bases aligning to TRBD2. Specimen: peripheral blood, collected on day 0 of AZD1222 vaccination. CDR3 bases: TGTGCCAGTAGTATACGGCGGGAGGGTGAGAAGACCCAGTACTTC. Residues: CASSIRREGEKTQYF.